The clone carrying this TCR beta chain came up many times. Its antigen is not identified. This entry belongs to a study of response to subunit inactivated influenza vaccine. Study-level findings and limits: Authors suggested few new T cells are recruited by each seasonal influenza vaccination.

Deletions cut 2 bases from V and 11 bases from J, with 10 bases between. The germline CDR1 and CDR2 sequences are SGHDT and YYEEEE. The CDR3 consists of 11 residues. TCRdb re-derived calls from the RT-PCR reads in MiXCR, one entry per CDR3 protein. The top ten hold roughly 13% of the sample, which has more than 450,000 distinct CDR3 sequences, 7.5% to 8.5% seen once. The clonotype originates from a man between 50 and 70 years old who received an inactivated influenza vaccine. This rearrangement joins TRBV5-6 to TRBJ2-5; D is perhaps TRBD2 (5 bases). Material: PBMCs from blood, obtained less than 30 months after vaccination. For the CDR3, the DNA is TGTGCCAGCAGCTTTTTCGAGCGGCAGTACTTC. This gives the protein CASSFFERQYF.